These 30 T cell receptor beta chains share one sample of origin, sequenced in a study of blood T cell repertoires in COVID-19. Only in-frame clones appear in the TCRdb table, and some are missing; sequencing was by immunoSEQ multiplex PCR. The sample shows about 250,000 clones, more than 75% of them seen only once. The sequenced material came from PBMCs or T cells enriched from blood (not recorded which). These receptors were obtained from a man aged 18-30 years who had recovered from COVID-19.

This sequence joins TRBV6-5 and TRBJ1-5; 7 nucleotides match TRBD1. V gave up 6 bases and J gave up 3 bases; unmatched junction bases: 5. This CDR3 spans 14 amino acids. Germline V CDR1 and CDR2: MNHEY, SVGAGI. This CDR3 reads CASRRQGFNQPQHF. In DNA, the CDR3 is TGTGCCAGCAGACGACAGGGCTTCAATCAGCCCCAGCATTTT.

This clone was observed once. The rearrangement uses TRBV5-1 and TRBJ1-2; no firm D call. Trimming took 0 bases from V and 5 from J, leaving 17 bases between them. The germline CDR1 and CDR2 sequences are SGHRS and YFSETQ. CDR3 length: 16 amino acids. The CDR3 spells CASSLATEARRYGYTF. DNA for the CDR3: TGCGCCAGCAGCTTGGCCACGGAGGCAAGGAGGTATGGCTACACCTTC.

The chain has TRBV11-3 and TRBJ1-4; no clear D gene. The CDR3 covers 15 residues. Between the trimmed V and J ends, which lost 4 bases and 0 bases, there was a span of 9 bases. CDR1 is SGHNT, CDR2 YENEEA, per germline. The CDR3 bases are TGTGCCAGCAGCTCGGGTCCTGCAACTAATGAAAAACTGTTTTTT. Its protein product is CASSSGPATNEKLFF.

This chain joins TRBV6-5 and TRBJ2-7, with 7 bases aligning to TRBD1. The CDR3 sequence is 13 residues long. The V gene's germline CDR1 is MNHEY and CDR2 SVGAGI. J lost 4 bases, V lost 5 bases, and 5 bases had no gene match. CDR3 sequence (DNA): TGTGCCAGCAGTCCGGGACAGTCTTACGAGCAGTACTTC. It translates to CASSPGQSYEQYF.

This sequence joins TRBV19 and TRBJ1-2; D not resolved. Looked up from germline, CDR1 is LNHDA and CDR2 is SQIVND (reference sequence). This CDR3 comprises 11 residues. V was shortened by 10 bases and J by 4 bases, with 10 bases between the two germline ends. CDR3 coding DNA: TGTGCCACCCTGGGAGTCTATGGCTACACCTTC. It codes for CATLGVYGYTF.

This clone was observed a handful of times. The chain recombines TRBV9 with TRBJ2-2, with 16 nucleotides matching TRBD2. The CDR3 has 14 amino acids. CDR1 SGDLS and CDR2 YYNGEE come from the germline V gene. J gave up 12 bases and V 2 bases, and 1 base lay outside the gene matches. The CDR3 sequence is CASSVGLAGGKLFF. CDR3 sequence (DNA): TGTGCCAGCAGCGTGGGACTAGCGGGAGGGAAGCTGTTTTTT.

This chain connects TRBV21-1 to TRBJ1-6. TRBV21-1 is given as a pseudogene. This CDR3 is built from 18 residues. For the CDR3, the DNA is TGTGCCAGCAGCAAAGCCCCCGACCCCGGGTATCGTAATTCACCCCTCCACTTT. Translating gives CASSKAPDPGYRNSPLHF.

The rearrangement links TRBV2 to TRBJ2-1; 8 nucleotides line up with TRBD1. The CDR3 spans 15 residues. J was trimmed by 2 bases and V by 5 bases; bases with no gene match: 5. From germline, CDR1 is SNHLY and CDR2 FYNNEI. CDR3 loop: CASSLDRAPYNEQFF. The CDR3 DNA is TGTGCCAGCAGTTTGGACAGGGCACCCTACAATGAGCAGTTCTTC.

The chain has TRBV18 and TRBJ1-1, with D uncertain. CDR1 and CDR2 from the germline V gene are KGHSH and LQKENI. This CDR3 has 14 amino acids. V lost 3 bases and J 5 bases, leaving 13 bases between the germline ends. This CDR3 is CASSPSSPGTEAFF. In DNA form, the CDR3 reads TGTGCCAGCTCACCTAGCTCGCCGGGAACTGAAGCTTTCTTT.

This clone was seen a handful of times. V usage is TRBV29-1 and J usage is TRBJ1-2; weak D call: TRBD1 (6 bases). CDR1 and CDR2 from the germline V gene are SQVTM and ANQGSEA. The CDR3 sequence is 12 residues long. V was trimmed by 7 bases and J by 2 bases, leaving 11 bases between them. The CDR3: CSGRTENYGYTF. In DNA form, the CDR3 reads TGCAGCGGGAGGACAGAAAACTATGGCTACACCTTC.

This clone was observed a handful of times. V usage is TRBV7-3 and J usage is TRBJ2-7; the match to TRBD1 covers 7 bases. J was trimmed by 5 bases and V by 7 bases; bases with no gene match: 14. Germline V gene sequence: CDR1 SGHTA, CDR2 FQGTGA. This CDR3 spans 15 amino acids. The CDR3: CASTPPRDRGDEQYF. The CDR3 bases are TGTGCCAGCACCCCCCCCCGGGACAGAGGCGACGAGCAGTACTTC.

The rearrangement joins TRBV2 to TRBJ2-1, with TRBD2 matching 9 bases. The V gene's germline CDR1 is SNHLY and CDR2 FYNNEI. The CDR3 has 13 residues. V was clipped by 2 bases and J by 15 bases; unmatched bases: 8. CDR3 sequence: CASSESIAGVAFF. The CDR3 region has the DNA TGTGCCAGCAGTGAATCCATAGCGGGGGTTGCGTTCTTC.

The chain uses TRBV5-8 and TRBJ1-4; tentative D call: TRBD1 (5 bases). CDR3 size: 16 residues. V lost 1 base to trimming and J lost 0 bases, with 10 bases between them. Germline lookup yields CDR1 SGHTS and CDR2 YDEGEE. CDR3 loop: CASSLSRGATNEKLFF. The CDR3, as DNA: TGTGCCAGCAGCTTGTCTAGGGGTGCAACTAATGAAAAACTGTTTTTT.

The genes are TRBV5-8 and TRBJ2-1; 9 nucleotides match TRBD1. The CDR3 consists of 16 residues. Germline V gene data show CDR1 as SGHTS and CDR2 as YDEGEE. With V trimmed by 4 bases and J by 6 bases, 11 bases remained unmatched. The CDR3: CASSPGPGTGSNEQFF. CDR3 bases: TGTGCCAGCAGCCCCGGTCCCGGGACAGGGAGCAATGAGCAGTTCTTC. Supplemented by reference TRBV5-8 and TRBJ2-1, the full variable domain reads EAGVTQSPTHLIKTRGQQATLRCSPISGHTSVYWYQQALGLGLQFLLWYDEGEERNRGNFPPRFSGRQFPNYSSELNVNALELEDSALYLCASSPGPGTGSNEQFFGPGTRLTVL.

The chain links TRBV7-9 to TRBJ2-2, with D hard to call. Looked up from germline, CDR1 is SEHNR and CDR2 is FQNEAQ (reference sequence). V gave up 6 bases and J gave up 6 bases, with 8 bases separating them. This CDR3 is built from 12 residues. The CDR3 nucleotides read TGTGCCAGCAGTTACGGAGCCGGGGAGCTGTTTTTT. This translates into CASSYGAGELFF.

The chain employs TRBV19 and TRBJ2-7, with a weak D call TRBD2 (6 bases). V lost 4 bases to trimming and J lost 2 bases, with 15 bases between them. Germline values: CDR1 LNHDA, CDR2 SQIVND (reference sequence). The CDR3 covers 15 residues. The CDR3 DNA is TGTGCCAGTAGTAGCGGCGGCGGGACCGCCTACGAGCAGTACTTC. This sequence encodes CASSSGGGTAYEQYF. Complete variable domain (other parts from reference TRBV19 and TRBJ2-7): DGGITQSPKYLFRKEGQNVTLSCEQNLNHDAMYWYRQDPGQGLRLIYYSQIVNDFQKGDIAEGYSVSREKKESFPLTVTSAQKNPTAFYLCASSSGGGTAYEQYFGPGTRLTVT.

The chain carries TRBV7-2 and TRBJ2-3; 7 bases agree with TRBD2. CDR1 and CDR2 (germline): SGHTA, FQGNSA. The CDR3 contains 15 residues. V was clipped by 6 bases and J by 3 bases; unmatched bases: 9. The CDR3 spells CASSGRGSGTDTQYF. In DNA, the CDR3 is TGTGCCAGCAGTGGCCGCGGGAGTGGGACAGATACGCAGTATTTT. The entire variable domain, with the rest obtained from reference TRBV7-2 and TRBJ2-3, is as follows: GAGVSQSPSNKVTEKGKDVELRCDPISGHTALYWYRQSLGQGLEFLIYFQGNSAPDKSGLPSDRFSAERTGGSVSTLTIQRTQQEDSAVYLCASSGRGSGTDTQYFGPGTRLTVL.

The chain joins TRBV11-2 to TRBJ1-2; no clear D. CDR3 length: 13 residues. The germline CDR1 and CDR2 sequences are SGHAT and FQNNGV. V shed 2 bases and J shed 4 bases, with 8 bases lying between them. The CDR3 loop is CASSLNSIYGYTF. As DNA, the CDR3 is TGTGCCAGCAGCTTAAACAGCATCTATGGCTACACCTTC.

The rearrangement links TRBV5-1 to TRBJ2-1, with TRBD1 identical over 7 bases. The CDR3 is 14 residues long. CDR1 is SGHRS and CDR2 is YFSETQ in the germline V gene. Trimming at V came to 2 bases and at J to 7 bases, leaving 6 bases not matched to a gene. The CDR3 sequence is CASSFSQGENEQFF. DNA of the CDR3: TGCGCCAGCAGCTTTAGCCAGGGGGAGAATGAGCAGTTCTTC.

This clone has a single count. The CDR3 reads CASSLAPADTQYF. DNA for the CDR3: TGTGCCAGCAGCTTAGCTCCTGCGGATACGCAGTATTTT. V and J are TRBV7-2 and TRBJ2-3, with unresolved D. With 0 bases removed from V and 6 bases from J, the gap between germline ends came to 7 bases. Per germline, CDR1 SGHTA and CDR2 FQGNSA. The CDR3 extends over 13 amino acids.

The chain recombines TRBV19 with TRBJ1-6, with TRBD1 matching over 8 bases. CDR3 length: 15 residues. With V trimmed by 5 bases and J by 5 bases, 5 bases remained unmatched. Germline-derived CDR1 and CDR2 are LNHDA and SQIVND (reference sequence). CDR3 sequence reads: CASSAGTGDNSPLHF. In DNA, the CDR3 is TGTGCCAGTAGTGCCGGGACAGGTGATAATTCACCCCTCCACTTT.

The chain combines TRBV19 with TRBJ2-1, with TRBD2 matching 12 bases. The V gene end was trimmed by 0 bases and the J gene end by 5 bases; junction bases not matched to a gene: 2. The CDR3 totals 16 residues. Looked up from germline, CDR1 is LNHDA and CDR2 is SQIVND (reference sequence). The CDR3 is CASSIDLAGGDNEQFF. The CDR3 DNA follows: TGTGCCAGTAGTATAGATCTAGCGGGAGGGGACAATGAGCAGTTCTTC.

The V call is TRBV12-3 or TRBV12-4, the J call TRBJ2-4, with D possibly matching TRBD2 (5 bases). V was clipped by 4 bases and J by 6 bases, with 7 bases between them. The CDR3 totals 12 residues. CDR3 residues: CASSSRVNIQYF. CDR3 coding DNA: TGTGCCAGCAGTTCGAGGGTAAACATTCAGTACTTC.

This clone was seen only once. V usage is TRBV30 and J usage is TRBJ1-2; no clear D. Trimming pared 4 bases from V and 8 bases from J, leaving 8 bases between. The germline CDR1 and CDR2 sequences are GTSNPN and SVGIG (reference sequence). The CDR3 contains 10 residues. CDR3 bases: TGTGCCTGGATGGGGAGCGGCTACACCTTC. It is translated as CAWMGSGYTF.

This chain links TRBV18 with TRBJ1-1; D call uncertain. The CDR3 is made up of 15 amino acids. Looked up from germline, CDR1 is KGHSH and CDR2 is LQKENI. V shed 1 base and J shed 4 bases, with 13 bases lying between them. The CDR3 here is CASSPLPVRLTEAFF. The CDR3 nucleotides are TGTGCCAGCTCACCACTTCCGGTCAGACTCACTGAAGCTTTCTTT.

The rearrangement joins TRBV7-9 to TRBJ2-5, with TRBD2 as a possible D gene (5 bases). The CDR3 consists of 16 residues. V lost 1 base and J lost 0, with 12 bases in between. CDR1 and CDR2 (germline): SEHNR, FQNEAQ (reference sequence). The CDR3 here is CASSLGLAQNQETQYF. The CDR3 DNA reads TGTGCCAGCAGCTTAGGCCTAGCTCAAAACCAAGAGACCCAGTACTTC.

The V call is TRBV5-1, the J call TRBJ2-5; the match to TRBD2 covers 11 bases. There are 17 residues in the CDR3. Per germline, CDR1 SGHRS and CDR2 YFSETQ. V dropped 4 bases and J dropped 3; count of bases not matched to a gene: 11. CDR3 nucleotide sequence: TGCGCCAGCAGCAGGGGAGCTAGCGGGGGGCCGGAAGAGACCCAGTACTTC. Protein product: CASSRGASGGPEETQYF.

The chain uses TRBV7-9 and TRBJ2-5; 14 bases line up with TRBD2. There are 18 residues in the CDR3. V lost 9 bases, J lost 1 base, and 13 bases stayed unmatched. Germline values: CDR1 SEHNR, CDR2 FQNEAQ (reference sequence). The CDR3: CASHPVEGLAGVQETQYF. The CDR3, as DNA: TGTGCCAGTCACCCGGTGGAGGGACTAGCGGGAGTCCAAGAGACCCAGTACTTC.

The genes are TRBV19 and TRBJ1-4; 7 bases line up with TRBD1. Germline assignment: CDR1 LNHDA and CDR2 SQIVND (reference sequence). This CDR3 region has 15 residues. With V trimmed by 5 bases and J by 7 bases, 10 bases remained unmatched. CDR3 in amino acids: CASSEEDRELEKLFF. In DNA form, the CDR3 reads TGTGCCAGTAGTGAAGAAGACAGGGAGCTTGAAAAACTGTTTTTT.

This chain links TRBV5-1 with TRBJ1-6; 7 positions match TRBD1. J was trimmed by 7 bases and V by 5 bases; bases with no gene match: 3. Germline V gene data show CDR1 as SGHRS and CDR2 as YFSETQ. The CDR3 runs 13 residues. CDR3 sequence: CASRDRQNSPLHF. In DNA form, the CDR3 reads TGCGCCAGCAGGGACAGGCAAAATTCACCCCTCCACTTT.